This T cell receptor beta chain emerged from a study of T cells in Graves' hyperthyroidism and ophthalmopathy. The wider study: Peripheral blood was obtained at initial diagnosis, preceding any treatment. Study-wide results and limits: Most expanded thyroid clonotypes above 0.001 recurred in blood.

Germline V gene lookup returns CDR1 LGHNA and CDR2 YSLEER. V lost 4 bases, J lost 3 bases, and 13 bases lay in between. CDR3 length: 15 amino acids. Researchers barred patients who had uncontrolled infection, other autoimmune disease, pregnancy or lactation. Amplified regions were TCR beta CDR3 sequences from RNA transcripts. HTBI primers were used for first-round RT-PCR of the TCR CDR3. TCRdb fed the multiplex PCR reads into MiXCR, producing one record per CDR3 protein. The sample lists hundreds of thousands of distinct CDR3 sequences, about 20% occurring once. Of note for this clonotype: Antigen: not known.

The sequencing sample was made of blood. The chain is built from TRBV4-3 and TRBJ1-5, with D possibly matching TRBD1 (6 bases). The receptor comes from a man aged 35-49 years with Graves' ophthalmopathy. CDR3 bases: TGCGCCAGCAGCCTTCCGGGGGGCCACAATCAGCCCCAGCATTTT. Translated, it gives CASSLPGGHNQPQHF.